One and the same sample provided the 25 T cell receptor beta chains below, sequenced in a study of shared clonotypes between healthy human individuals. Sequencing used immunoSEQ multiplex PCR; TCRdb keeps in-frame clones, though not all of them. The top ten hold roughly 1.5% of the sample, which has roughly 1 million clones, approximately 70% seen once. The sequencing input was memory CD4+ T cells sorted from blood. Specified subset: CD45RA-negative fraction. The receptors derive from a man between 18 and 35 years old in good health.

The rearrangement joins TRBV27 to TRBJ1-1; 9 bases are a match to TRBD1. The J segment lost 1 base and the V segment lost 6 bases, leaving 6 bases of the junction unmatched. The germline V gene has CDR1 MNHEY and CDR2 SMNVEV (reference sequence). CDR3 length equals 15 residues. CDR3 in DNA: TGTGCCAGCAGGTACAACAGGGGGCCGAACACTGAAGCTTTCTTT. It encodes CASRYNRGPNTEAFF.

V and J are TRBV4-1 and TRBJ1-1, with D perhaps TRBD1 (5 bases). The CDR3 spans 12 residues. The V end was cut by 1 base, the J end by 11 bases, with 11 bases between. Germline V CDR1 and CDR2: MGHRA, YSYEKL. CDR3 sequence: CASSQVGVRAFF. The CDR3 region has the DNA TGCGCCAGCAGCCAAGTGGGGGTACGCGCTTTCTTT.

Only one count was recorded for this clone. This chain uses TRBV21-1 with TRBJ1-5; TRBD1, the table's D call, was not compared with the DNA. TRBV21-1 is annotated as a pseudogene. The CDR3 runs to 18 residues. The CDR3: CASSKYNGQNSNNQPQHF. As DNA, the CDR3 is TGTGCCAGCAGCAAATATAACGGACAGAATTCAAACAATCAGCCCCAGCATTTT.

This rearrangement joins TRBV10-3 to TRBJ1-3; D ambiguous. Germline V gives CDR1 ENHRY, CDR2 SYGVKD. The CDR3 spans 16 residues. V was pared by 3 bases and J by 3 bases, with 15 bases between. The CDR3, as DNA: TGTGCCATCAGTGATCCGGCCAGCAAGGGTGGAAACACCATATATTTT. This gives the protein CAISDPASKGGNTIYF.

The chain carries TRBV7-2 and TRBJ1-1; D is possibly TRBD1 (5 bases). The CDR3 runs to 11 residues. Germline V lookup: CDR1 SGHTA, CDR2 FQGNSA. The V end lost 4 bases, the J end lost 7 bases, and 7 bases lay between the germline ends. CDR3 DNA sequence: TGTGCCAGCAGCTCGGGACGTGAAGCTTTCTTT. It codes for CASSSGREAFF.

The chain recombines TRBV5-8 with TRBJ2-3; 8 positions agree with TRBD1. CDR1 and CDR2 from the germline V gene are SGHTS and YDEGEE. The CDR3 sequence is 16 residues long. V shed 3 bases, J shed 0 bases, and the junction held 6 bases outside the gene matches. The CDR3 loop reads CASSSLTGASTDTQYF. CDR3 DNA: TGTGCCAGCAGCTCCTTGACAGGGGCTAGCACAGATACGCAGTATTTT.

As to this clone: Other DNA sequences in this sample translate to the same CDR3. The chain combines TRBV7-2 with TRBJ2-3, with D possibly matching TRBD2 (5 bases). V was trimmed by 8 bases and J by 6 bases, leaving 9 bases between them. CDR3 size: 11 residues. Germline V gene lookup returns CDR1 SGHTA and CDR2 FQGNSA. The DNA of the CDR3 is TGTGCCAGCGGTTCGGGGGATACGCAGTATTTT. It yields the protein CASGSGDTQYF.

This chain connects TRBV28 to TRBJ2-2; TRBD1 might be the D (6 bases). The V gene's germline CDR1 is MDHEN and CDR2 SYDVKM. With 8 bases removed from V and 1 base from J, the gap between germline ends came to 17 bases. The CDR3 extends over 16 amino acids. The CDR3 protein is CASLGVGQQNTGELFF. Here the CDR3 DNA reads TGTGCCAGCTTGGGCGTCGGACAGCAGAACACCGGGGAGCTGTTTTTT.

As for this clone: This may come from a read error, since a much larger clone is one base off. Additional DNA sequences in this sample encode the identical CDR3. V gene TRBV19 combines with J gene TRBJ2-3; no definite D call. Trimming stripped 3 bases from V and 6 bases from J, with 4 bases between. The CDR3 covers 11 residues. Germline V lookup: CDR1 LNHDA, CDR2 SQIVND (reference sequence). CDR3 sequence: CASSMADTQYF. In DNA form, the CDR3 reads TGTGCCAGTAGTATGGCCGATACGCAGTATTTT.

This chain links TRBV27 with TRBJ2-7; D not resolved. Germline CDR1 MNHEY, CDR2 SMNVEV (reference sequence). Deletions cut 6 bases from V and 3 bases from J, with 18 bases between. There are 15 residues in the CDR3. CDR3 DNA: TGTGCCAGCAGACACGCAGGAGCACCTCACTACGAGCAGTACTTC. Its translation is CASRHAGAPHYEQYF.

The chain has TRBV6-1 and TRBJ1-2; D remains unclear. Germline CDR1 is MNHNS and CDR2 is SASEGT. V was shortened by 1 base and J by 6 bases, with 9 bases between the two germline ends. The CDR3 contains 13 residues. CDR3 loop: CASSEVDGNGYTF. The CDR3 DNA follows: TGTGCCAGCAGTGAAGTGGACGGAAATGGCTACACCTTC.

This chain uses TRBV6-1 with TRBJ2-7; D may be TRBD1 (6 bases). The CDR3 has 14 amino acids. V shed 3 bases and J shed 4 bases, with 13 bases lying between them. Germline V CDR1 and CDR2: MNHNS, SASEGT. The CDR3 DNA sequence: TGTGCCAGCAGTGAGGGCCACAGGGCTTACGAGCAGTACTTC. Translated: CASSEGHRAYEQYF.

Concerning this clone: This CDR3 is also generated by other DNA sequences in the sample. The J gene is TRBJ1-1, the V gene TRBV18; D gene ambiguous. The germline CDR1 and CDR2 sequences are KGHSH and LQKENI. CDR3 length equals 13 residues. Trimming took off 3 bases at V and 1 base at J, with 6 bases between the two ends. In nucleotides, the CDR3 is TGTGCCAGCTCACCTCAAAGGAACACTGAAGCTTTCTTT. Its protein product is CASSPQRNTEAFF.

The table lists this clone with a few counts. This chain links TRBV6-5 with TRBJ2-2, with 7 bases aligning to TRBD1. The length of the CDR3 is 14 residues. The germline gives CDR1 MNHEY, CDR2 SVGAGI. V gave up 6 bases and J gave up 7 bases; unmatched junction bases: 8. The CDR3 sequence: CASRPTGLVGELFF. In DNA, the CDR3 is TGTGCCAGCAGACCGACAGGGTTGGTCGGGGAGCTGTTTTTT.

J is TRBJ2-2 and V is TRBV30; D unclear. The CDR3 runs to 14 residues. Trimming took off 4 bases at V and 0 bases at J, with 9 bases between the two ends. Germline V gene data show CDR1 as GTSNPN and CDR2 as SVGIG (reference sequence). The chain's CDR3 is CAWTRQSNTGELFF. The CDR3 nucleotides read TGTGCCTGGACGAGGCAGTCGAACACCGGGGAGCTGTTTTTT.

The chain links TRBV2 to TRBJ2-3, with D possibly being TRBD2 (7 bases). Germline CDR1 and CDR2: SNHLY and FYNNEI. Trimming removed 7 bases from V and 6 bases from J, with 20 bases in between. CDR3 length: 15 residues. DNA for the CDR3: TGTGCCAGCAACCCGAGAGGGGGGGCCTGGGATACGCAGTATTTT. This translates into CASNPRGGAWDTQYF.

To note about this clone: Given a far larger clone just one base away, this is likely a sequencing read error. Other DNA sequences in this sample translate to the same CDR3. The V gene is TRBV18, the J gene TRBJ2-2, with unresolved D. Trimming removed 2 bases at V and 1 base at J, with 5 bases between. The CDR3 has 14 amino acids. Germline values: CDR1 KGHSH, CDR2 LQKENI. CDR3 DNA: TGTGCCAGCTCACCAGGGCAGAACACCGGGGAGCTGTTTTTT. Translating gives CASSPGQNTGELFF.

The chain uses TRBV29-1 and TRBJ2-7, with TRBD1 matching over 12 bases. Losses at the gene ends were 6 bases for V and 6 bases for J; bases not matched to a gene: 6. Looked up from germline, CDR1 is SQVTM and CDR2 is ANQGSEA. The CDR3 extends over 13 amino acids. The CDR3 spells CSVTGTGGSEQYF. In DNA form, the CDR3 reads TGCAGCGTAACCGGGACAGGGGGCAGCGAGCAGTACTTC.

This clone was recorded at least ten times. The chain recombines TRBV7-9 with TRBJ1-2, with TRBD1 matching over 8 bases. Germline V gene sequence: CDR1 SEHNR, CDR2 FQNEAQ (reference sequence). The CDR3 loop spans 14 amino acids. V was clipped by 4 bases and J by 6 bases; unmatched bases: 7. DNA for the CDR3: TGTGCCAGCAGCTCGTACCAGGGGGCGGATGGCTACACCTTC. Translated: CASSSYQGADGYTF.

This chain connects TRBV30 to TRBJ1-5; D gene unclear. Germline lookup yields CDR1 GTSNPN and CDR2 SVGIG (reference sequence). The CDR3 has 14 residues. V gave up 6 bases and J gave up 0 bases, with 12 bases separating them. The CDR3 DNA sequence: TGTGCCTGCGATCCTGGGCCTAGCAATCAGCCCCAGCATTTT. Translation: CACDPGPSNQPQHF.

This chain uses TRBV29-1 with TRBJ2-1; D is possibly TRBD2 (5 bases). The CDR3 consists of 12 residues. V lost 4 bases and J 6 bases, leaving 10 bases between the germline ends. Per the germline V gene, CDR1 is SQVTM and CDR2 is ANQGSEA. The CDR3 here is CSVVRGFNEQFF. The CDR3 region has the DNA TGCAGCGTTGTAAGAGGGTTCAATGAGCAGTTCTTC.

The V gene is TRBV10-1, the J gene TRBJ2-7; 8 positions agree with TRBD1. This CDR3 is built from 14 residues. Germline V CDR1 and CDR2: WNHNN, SYGVQD (reference sequence). Trimming took 6 bases from V and 3 from J; bases not matched to a gene: 7. As DNA, the CDR3 is TGCGCCAGCAGCAAGACAGGGGAAGGCTACGAGCAGTACTTC. It codes for CASSKTGEGYEQYF.

The CDR3 region has the DNA TGTGCCAGCAGCTACGGGACAGGGCGAACGTACGAGCAGTACTTC. This codes for CASSYGTGRTYEQYF. The rearrangement uses TRBV5-5 and TRBJ2-7, with TRBD1 matching over 9 bases. The CDR3 covers 15 residues. V dropped 3 bases and J dropped 4; count of bases not matched to a gene: 8. CDR1 SGHKS and CDR2 YYEKEE come from the germline V gene (reference sequence).

The sample holds many counts of this clone. This CDR3 is CASSLSRRADTQYF. The CDR3 DNA sequence: TGTGCCAGCAGCCTTAGTAGGAGGGCAGATACGCAGTATTTT. The chain employs TRBV5-6 and TRBJ2-3; D is possibly TRBD2 (6 bases). Trimming cost V 4 bases and J 4 bases, with 13 bases left between them. There are 14 residues in the CDR3. CDR1 is SGHDT, CDR2 YYEEEE, per germline. The whole variable domain, remainder taken from reference TRBV5-6 and TRBJ2-3, is DAGVTQSPTHLIKTRGQQVTLRCSPKSGHDTVSWYQQALGQGPQFIFQYYEEEERQRGNFPDRFSGHQFPNYSSELNVNALLLGDSALYLCASSLSRRADTQYFGPGTRLTVL.

About this clone: The same CDR3 is also encoded by other DNA sequences in this sample. The V gene is TRBV6-1, the J gene TRBJ1-2, with D hard to call. V was trimmed by 1 base and J by 2 bases, leaving 8 bases between them. The CDR3 has 14 amino acids. Germline V gene data show CDR1 as MNHNS and CDR2 as SASEGT. CDR3 sequence: CASSEDIRNYGYTF. CDR3 nucleotide sequence: TGTGCCAGCAGTGAAGATATTAGGAACTATGGCTACACCTTC.